Shown below are 32 T cell receptor beta chains from a single sample sequenced in a study of response to subunit inactivated influenza vaccine (dated by TCRdb to the late 2010s). Read against the paper, the sample's time point label means: 40 to 45 days after influenza vaccine administration. Libraries came from RT-PCR. TCRdb records Illumina HiSeq 2500 as the sequencer. The raw public reads went through TCRdb reprocessing: fastp at Q25, MiXCR clone calling, in-frame beta chains kept. Here each entry gathers all rows of one CDR3 protein and keeps the most common genes and DNA. The sample includes over 450,000 distinct CDR3 sequences, with over 10% observed a single time. The ten largest clonotypes hold over 10% of the sample. The source was PBMCs from blood, collected about 40 days after vaccination. The receptors were gathered from a man aged 45-60 years who received an inactivated influenza vaccine. Donor details come from another sample of the same person, matched by shared clones.

This clonotype occurred many times. This chain links TRBV11-1 with TRBJ1-1, with D perhaps TRBD1 (5 bases). The germline V and J ends were trimmed by 7 bases and 0 bases, with 24 bases remaining between them. Per the germline V gene, CDR1 is SGHAT and CDR2 is FQDESV (reference sequence). The CDR3 totals 18 residues. The CDR3 coding sequence is TGTGCCAGCACCGGACACCGTAGTCGGAACAGATTGAACACTGAAGCTTTCTTT. It translates to CASTGHRSRNRLNTEAFF. The complete variable domain, with remaining parts taken from reference TRBV11-1 and TRBJ1-1, reads EAEVAQSPRYKITEKSQAVAFWCDPISGHATLYWYRQILGQGPELLVQFQDESVVDDSQLPKDRFSAERLKGVDSTLKIQPAELGDSAMYLCASTGHRSRNRLNTEAFFGQGTRLTVV.

This clonotype was seen a handful of times. The chain links TRBV5-1 to TRBJ1-1; a possible D gene is TRBD1 (5 bases). Germline loops: CDR1 SGHRS, CDR2 YFSETQ. V was pared by 1 base and J by 4 bases, with 14 bases between. CDR3 length: 15 residues. The CDR3 reads CASSLTFGGVTEAFF. CDR3 DNA sequence: TGCGCCAGCAGCTTGACCTTTGGGGGGGTCACTGAAGCTTTCTTT.

The CDR3 spells CASSLEVGNTFNRNTEAFF. CDR3 in DNA: TGTGCCAGCAGCTTAGAAGTGGGGAATACCTTTAACCGGAACACTGAAGCTTTCTTT. The chain is built from TRBV11-2 and TRBJ1-1; D is unresolved. CDR1 is SGHAT, CDR2 FQNNGV, per germline. The CDR3 is 19 residues long. Trimming left V 0 bases short and J 1 base short, with 21 bases between. The whole variable domain, remainder taken from reference TRBV11-2 and TRBJ1-1, is EAGVAQSPRYKIIEKRQSVAFWCNPISGHATLYWYQQILGQGPKLLIQFQNNGVVDDSQLPKDRFSAERLKGVDSTLKIQPAKLEDSAVYLCASSLEVGNTFNRNTEAFFGQGTRLTVV.

This clonotype was counted many times. The J gene is TRBJ1-1, the V gene TRBV7-9; D might be TRBD1 (6 bases). V lost 1 base and J 7 bases, leaving 13 bases between the germline ends. The germline CDR1 and CDR2 sequences are SEHNR and FQNEAQ (reference sequence). The CDR3 has 14 amino acids. The CDR3 coding sequence is TGTGCCAGCAGCTTAGAGACAGGACATGTTGAAGCTTTCTTT. It encodes CASSLETGHVEAFF.

This clonotype was detected a few times. This chain joins TRBV11-2 and TRBJ2-2; TRBD2 matches 10 bases. The CDR3 covers 18 residues. CDR1 is SGHAT and CDR2 is FQNNGV in the germline V gene. Trimming at V came to 3 bases and at J to 0 bases, leaving 7 bases not matched to a gene. The CDR3 loop reads CASSFIPGLATNTGELFF. As DNA, the CDR3 is TGTGCCAGCAGCTTCATCCCGGGACTAGCGACGAACACCGGGGAGCTGTTTTTT.

In its sample, this clonotype was seen a few times. Germline is not matched at one junction end, which may reflect a read error. The J gene is TRBJ2-4, the V gene TRBV12-3 or TRBV12-4; 13 bases fit TRBD2. This CDR3 comprises 14 residues. Written as DNA, the CDR3 is TGTGCCAGCAGTTCGTGGACTAGCGGGGGCCTCCTGTCCTTC. It codes for CASSSWTSGGLLSF.

This clonotype appeared a few times. This chain links TRBV6-2 or TRBV6-3 with TRBJ2-7; perhaps TRBD1 as D (6 bases). The V gene lost 5 bases and the J gene lost 11 bases, with 22 bases spanning the gap. The CDR3 length is 14 residues. From germline, CDR1 is MNHEY and CDR2 SVGEGT. CDR3 in amino acids: CASSQGTPPYWEYF. CDR3 sequence (DNA): TGTGCCAGCAGTCAAGGGACACCCCCCTACTGGGAGTACTTC.

The chain employs TRBV29-1 and TRBJ2-1; TRBD2 matches at 8 bases. The germline V gene encodes CDR1 SQVTM and CDR2 ANQGSEA. The CDR3 runs to 14 residues. The V segment lost 2 bases and the J segment 7 bases; nucleotides outside the gene matches: 7. This chain's CDR3 is CSVELRGAWNEQFF. In DNA form, the CDR3 reads TGCAGCGTTGAATTGCGGGGGGCATGGAATGAGCAGTTCTTC.

The J gene is TRBJ2-1, the V gene TRBV20-1; 13 positions match TRBD2. Germline trimming cut 6 bases from V and 9 bases from J; bases unmatched to any gene: 14. CDR1 is DFQATT, CDR2 SNEGSKA, per germline (reference sequence). CDR3 length: 16 residues. CDR3 DNA sequence: TGCAGTGCAACAGGACTAGCGGGGGTTCGGATGGTTGAGCAGTTCTTC. This sequence encodes CSATGLAGVRMVEQFF.

The chain employs TRBV7-2 and TRBJ1-1; 7 bases map to TRBD1. Germline-derived CDR1 and CDR2 are SGHTA and FQGNSA. The CDR3 is 15 residues long. Losses at the gene ends were 3 bases for V and 5 bases for J; bases not matched to a gene: 9. DNA of the CDR3: TGTGCCAGCAGCTTGGGTACAGGGGTTATAACTGAAGCTTTCTTT. Translating gives CASSLGTGVITEAFF.

In its sample, this clonotype was seen a few times. V and J are TRBV20-1 and TRBJ2-2, with 10 bases lining up with TRBD2. The germline CDR1 and CDR2 sequences are DFQATT and SNEGSKA (reference sequence). Losses at the gene ends were 3 bases for V and 5 bases for J; bases not matched to a gene: 9. The CDR3 is 16 residues long. The CDR3 reads CSARASGRANTGELFF. CDR3 DNA sequence: TGCAGTGCTAGGGCGAGCGGGAGGGCCAATACCGGGGAGCTGTTTTTT.

There are a few counts of this clonotype. V gene TRBV4-3 combines with J gene TRBJ2-5, with no clear D. Germline CDR1 is LGHNA and CDR2 is YSLEER. CDR3 length: 15 amino acids. Trimming took off 0 bases at V and 0 bases at J, with 8 bases between the two ends. CDR3 DNA sequence: TGCGCCAGCAGCCAAGATCTTCGGTACCAAGAGACCCAGTACTTC. Translated: CASSQDLRYQETQYF.

V and J are TRBV28 and TRBJ1-4, with a possible D match to TRBD1 (6 bases). Between the trimmed V and J ends, which lost 6 bases and 5 bases, there was a span of 13 bases. The CDR3 has 14 residues. Germline V gene lookup returns CDR1 MDHEN and CDR2 SYDVKM. CDR3 sequence (DNA): TGTGCCAGCAGGACGGGACACATAAATGAAAAACTGTTTTTT. Protein sequence: CASRTGHINEKLFF. Filled out from reference TRBV28 and TRBJ1-4, the complete variable domain reads DVKVTQSSRYLVKRTGEKVFLECVQDMDHENMFWYRQDPGLGLRLIYFSYDVKMKEKGDIPEGYSVSREKKERFSLILESASTNQTSMYLCASRTGHINEKLFFGSGTQLSVL.

This clonotype was seen a handful of times. The V call is TRBV5-1, the J call TRBJ2-1, with 10 bases identical to TRBD2. CDR1 is SGHRS and CDR2 is YFSETQ in the germline V gene. Unmatched junction bases numbered 2, after V lost 3 bases and J lost 2 bases. The CDR3 is 15 amino acids. CDR3 amino acids: CASSSGTSAYNEQFF. The CDR3 DNA sequence: TGCGCCAGCAGCTCCGGGACTAGCGCCTACAATGAGCAGTTCTTC.

V gene TRBV27 combines with J gene TRBJ1-1, with D perhaps matching TRBD1 (6 bases). This CDR3 has 13 residues. The V end was cut by 7 bases, the J end by 4 bases, with 13 bases between. CDR1 and CDR2 (germline): MNHEY, SMNVEV (reference sequence). As DNA, the CDR3 is TGTGCCAGCACCGGGGGGGGGCCCACTGAAGCTTTCTTT. Protein product: CASTGGGPTEAFF.

The J gene is TRBJ2-1, the V gene TRBV4-2, with 10 positions matching TRBD2. This CDR3 spans 16 amino acids. CDR1 and CDR2 from the germline V gene are LGHNA and YNFKEQ. Trimming cost V 1 base and J 3 bases; bases outside gene matches: 3. CDR3 region: CASSQVSSGGYNEQFF. The CDR3 region has the DNA TGTGCCAGCAGCCAAGTTTCTAGCGGGGGCTACAATGAGCAGTTCTTC.

The table lists this clonotype with many counts. The chain uses TRBV7-2 and TRBJ2-5, with TRBD2 matching over 10 bases. The CDR3 length is 19 residues. The V segment lost 5 bases and the J segment 6 bases; nucleotides outside the gene matches: 21. Germline values: CDR1 SGHTA, CDR2 FQGNSA. This CDR3 reads CASSPQAGGLQRGGKTQYF. Here the CDR3 DNA reads TGTGCCAGCAGCCCCCAGGCAGGGGGATTGCAGCGGGGGGGTAAGACCCAGTACTTC.

This sequence joins TRBV4-3 and TRBJ1-1; 7 positions agree with TRBD1. The junction had 10 bases not matched to a gene; V was cut back by 2 bases and J by 1 base. CDR1 and CDR2 (germline): LGHNA, YSLEER. The CDR3 is 17 amino acids. The CDR3 DNA follows: TGCGCCAGCAGCCAATATTCAGGCAGGGGGGCGAACACTGAAGCTTTCTTT. It codes for CASSQYSGRGANTEAFF.

Many counts were recorded for this clonotype. The rearrangement links TRBV20-1 to TRBJ2-5, with D possibly being TRBD1 (6 bases). This CDR3 comprises 18 residues. Germline V gives CDR1 DFQATT, CDR2 SNEGSKA (reference sequence). Trimming took off 6 bases at V and 7 bases at J, with 33 bases between the two ends. The CDR3 here is CSAEGDTHNTIVRGTQYF. CDR3 in DNA: TGCAGTGCCGAGGGGGACACCCACAATACGATAGTGAGAGGGACCCAGTACTTC.

The genes are TRBV5-6 and TRBJ1-2; 7 bases align to TRBD1. CDR1 is SGHDT and CDR2 is YYEEEE in the germline V gene. There are 13 residues in the CDR3. V trimming: 4 bases; J trimming: 8 bases; junction bases outside the gene matches: 8. CDR3 region: CASSRQGGKGYTF. In DNA, the CDR3 is TGTGCCAGCAGCCGACAGGGCGGGAAGGGCTACACCTTC.

This clonotype has only a few counts. Written as DNA, the CDR3 is TGCGCCAGCAGCGTCTCGTCTAGCGGGGTAAGGAATGAGCAGTTCTTC. Its protein is CASSVSSSGVRNEQFF. The rearrangement uses TRBV5-1 and TRBJ2-1; the match to TRBD2 covers 9 bases. V was clipped by 4 bases and J by 7 bases; unmatched bases: 12. Germline V gives CDR1 SGHRS, CDR2 YFSETQ. CDR3 length: 16 residues.

The V call is TRBV5-5, the J call TRBJ1-6; D might be TRBD1 (5 bases). Germline assignment: CDR1 SGHKS and CDR2 YYEKEE (reference sequence). This CDR3 spans 13 amino acids. The ends were cut back, 3 bases at V and 9 bases at J, with 10 bases in the middle. The CDR3, as DNA: TGTGCCAGCAGCTCCTTCGGGGCTTCACCCCTCCACTTT. It encodes CASSSFGASPLHF.

Many counts were recorded for this clonotype. The J gene is TRBJ2-1, the V gene TRBV10-3, with 7 positions matching TRBD2. Germline CDR1 is ENHRY and CDR2 is SYGVKD. The CDR3 spans 12 residues. V shed 7 bases and J 7 bases; nucleotides not matched to a gene: 4. Here the CDR3 DNA reads TGTGCCATCAACGGGGGGAGGAATGAGCAGTTCTTC. Residues: CAINGGRNEQFF.

This clonotype has more than one count but fewer than ten. This chain links TRBV20-1 with TRBJ2-2; 13 bases line up with TRBD2. J gave up 4 bases and V 0 bases, and 5 bases lay outside the gene matches. CDR3 length: 17 residues. Germline values: CDR1 DFQATT, CDR2 SNEGSKA (reference sequence). CDR3 DNA: TGCAGTGCTAGAGATCTACTAGCGGGAGGGCTCACCGGGGAGCTGTTTTTT. Encoded protein: CSARDLLAGGLTGELFF.

This clonotype showed up just a few times. This sequence joins TRBV12-3 or TRBV12-4 and TRBJ2-2, with 11 bases fitting TRBD2. This CDR3 is 16 amino acids long. V lost 5 bases and J lost 8; bases outside the gene matches: 10. CDR3 in amino acids: CASSGLAGPVSGELFF. The DNA for the CDR3 is TGTGCCAGCAGTGGACTAGCGGGCCCCGTCTCGGGGGAGCTGTTTTTT.

The chain uses TRBV29-1 and TRBJ1-1; 7 nucleotides align to TRBD1. V gave up 6 bases and J gave up 1 base; unmatched junction bases: 5. This CDR3 contains 13 residues. The germline CDR1 and CDR2 sequences are SQVTM and ANQGSEA. CDR3 region: CSVTGTENTEAFF. The CDR3 nucleotides are TGCAGCGTGACCGGGACAGAGAACACTGAAGCTTTCTTT.

V usage is TRBV4-3 and J usage is TRBJ2-5; TRBD1 aligns across 8 bases. With V trimmed by 2 bases and J by 4 bases, 3 bases remained unmatched. The germline CDR1 and CDR2 sequences are LGHNA and YSLEER. This CDR3 is built from 14 residues. CDR3 loop: CASSQTRGPETQYF. CDR3 DNA sequence: TGCGCCAGCAGCCAAACCAGGGGGCCAGAGACCCAGTACTTC.

This clonotype has ten or more counts. The chain couples TRBV5-1 to TRBJ2-7; 7 bases are shared with TRBD2. Germline lookup yields CDR1 SGHRS and CDR2 YFSETQ. Trimming took 3 bases from V and 2 from J; bases not matched to a gene: 5. This CDR3 is 14 amino acids long. This CDR3 is CASSSFGGTYEQYF. The CDR3 DNA sequence: TGCGCCAGCAGCTCGTTCGGGGGGACCTACGAGCAGTACTTC.

This clonotype was seen repeatedly, ten times or more. The chain uses TRBV20-1 and TRBJ2-4; tentative D call: TRBD1 (5 bases). Germline CDR1 reads DFQATT; CDR2 reads SNEGSKA (reference sequence). Trimming shortened V by 6 bases and J by 6 bases, and 18 bases separated the two germline ends. The CDR3 is made up of 14 amino acids. CDR3 DNA: TGCAGTGCATCACAGACATTAAGGGGAAACATTCAGTACTTC. It codes for CSASQTLRGNIQYF.

At least ten counts were recorded for this clonotype. The chain carries TRBV12-3 or TRBV12-4 and TRBJ2-3, with D possibly TRBD1 on 6 matching bases. The V end was cut by 3 bases, the J end by 2 bases, with 12 bases between. The CDR3 sequence is 15 residues long. CDR3 bases: TGTGCCAGCAGTTTGACAGGAGCCTACACAGATACGCAGTATTTT. Protein: CASSLTGAYTDTQYF.

The rearrangement joins TRBV24-1 to TRBJ2-1; weak D call: TRBD2 (7 bases). This CDR3 has 17 residues. The V gene lost 1 base and the J gene lost 1 base, with 13 bases spanning the gap. Germline V gene data show CDR1 as KGHDR and CDR2 as SFDVKD. CDR3 sequence: CATSDFGGQGSYNEQFF. The CDR3 DNA reads as TGTGCCACCAGTGATTTCGGGGGGCAGGGATCCTACAATGAGCAGTTCTTC.

The chain combines TRBV12-3 or TRBV12-4 with TRBJ2-1; 8 bases align to TRBD2. There are 16 residues in the CDR3. The ends lost 6 bases at V and 4 bases at J; junction bases unmatched: 11. The CDR3: CASRPSRTSYYNEQFF. The CDR3 DNA sequence: TGTGCCAGCAGGCCCTCAAGGACTAGCTATTACAATGAGCAGTTCTTC.